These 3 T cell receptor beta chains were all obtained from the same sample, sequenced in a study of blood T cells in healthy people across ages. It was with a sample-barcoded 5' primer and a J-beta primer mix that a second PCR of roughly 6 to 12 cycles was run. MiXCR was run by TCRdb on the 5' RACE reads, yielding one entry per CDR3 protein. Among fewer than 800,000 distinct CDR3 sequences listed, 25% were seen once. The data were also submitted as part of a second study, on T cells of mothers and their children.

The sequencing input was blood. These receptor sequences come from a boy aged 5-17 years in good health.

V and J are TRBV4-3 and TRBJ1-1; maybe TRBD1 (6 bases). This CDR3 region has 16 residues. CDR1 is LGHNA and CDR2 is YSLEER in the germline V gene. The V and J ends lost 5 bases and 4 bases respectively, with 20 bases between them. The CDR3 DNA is TGCGCCAGCAGCTCGGGAGGGGCACAGGGAACCACTGAAGCTTTCTTT. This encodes CASSSGGAQGTTEAFF.

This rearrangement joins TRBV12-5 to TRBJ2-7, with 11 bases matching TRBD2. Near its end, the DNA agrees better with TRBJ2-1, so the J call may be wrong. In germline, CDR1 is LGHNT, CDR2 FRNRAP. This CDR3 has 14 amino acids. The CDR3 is CASVLAGGRNEQFF. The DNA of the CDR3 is TGTGCTAGTGTCCTAGCGGGAGGTCGAAATGAGCAGTTCTTC.

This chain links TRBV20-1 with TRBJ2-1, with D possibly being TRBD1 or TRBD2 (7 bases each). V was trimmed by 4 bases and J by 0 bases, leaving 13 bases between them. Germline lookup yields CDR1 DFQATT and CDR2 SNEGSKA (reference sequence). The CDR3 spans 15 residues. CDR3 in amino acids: CSAKDRTSSYNEQFF. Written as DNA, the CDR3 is TGCAGTGCTAAGGACAGGACTAGCTCCTACAATGAGCAGTTCTTC.